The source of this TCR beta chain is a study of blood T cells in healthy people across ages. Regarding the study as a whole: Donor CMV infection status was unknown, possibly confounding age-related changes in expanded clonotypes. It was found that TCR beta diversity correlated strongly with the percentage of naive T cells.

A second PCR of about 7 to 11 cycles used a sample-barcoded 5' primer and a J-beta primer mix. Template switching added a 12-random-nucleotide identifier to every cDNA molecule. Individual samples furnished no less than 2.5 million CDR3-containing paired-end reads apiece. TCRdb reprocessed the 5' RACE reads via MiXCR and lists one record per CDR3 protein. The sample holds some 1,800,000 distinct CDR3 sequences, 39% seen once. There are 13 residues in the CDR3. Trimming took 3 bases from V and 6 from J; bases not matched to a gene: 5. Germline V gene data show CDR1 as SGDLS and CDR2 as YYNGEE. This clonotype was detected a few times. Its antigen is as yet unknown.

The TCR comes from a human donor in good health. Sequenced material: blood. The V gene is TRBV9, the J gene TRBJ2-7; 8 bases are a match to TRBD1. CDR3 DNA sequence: TGTGCCAGCAGCGACACAACAGGGGGCGAGCAGTACTTC. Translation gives CASSDTTGGEQYF.